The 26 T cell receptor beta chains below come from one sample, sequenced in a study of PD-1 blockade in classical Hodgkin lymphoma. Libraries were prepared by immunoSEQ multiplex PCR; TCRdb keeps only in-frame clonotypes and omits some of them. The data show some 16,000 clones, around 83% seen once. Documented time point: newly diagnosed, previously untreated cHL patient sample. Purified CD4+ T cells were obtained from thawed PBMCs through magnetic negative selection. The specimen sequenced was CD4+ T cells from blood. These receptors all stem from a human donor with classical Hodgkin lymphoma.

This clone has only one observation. The CDR3 reads CASSLGGTSHEQYF. CDR3 nucleotides: TGTGCCAGCAGCTTAGGAGGGACATCCCACGAGCAGTACTTC. V and J are TRBV7-2 and TRBJ2-7; tentative D call: TRBD1 (6 bases). The CDR3 has 14 residues. V was cut by 1 base and J by 5 bases, with 12 bases left in between. The germline CDR1 and CDR2 sequences are SGHTA and FQGNSA.

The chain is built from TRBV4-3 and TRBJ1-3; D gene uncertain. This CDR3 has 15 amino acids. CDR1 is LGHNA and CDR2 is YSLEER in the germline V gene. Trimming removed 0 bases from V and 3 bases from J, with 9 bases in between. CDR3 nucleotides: TGCGCCAGCAGCCAAGATCTGGGCAATGGAAACACCATATATTTT. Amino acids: CASSQDLGNGNTIYF.

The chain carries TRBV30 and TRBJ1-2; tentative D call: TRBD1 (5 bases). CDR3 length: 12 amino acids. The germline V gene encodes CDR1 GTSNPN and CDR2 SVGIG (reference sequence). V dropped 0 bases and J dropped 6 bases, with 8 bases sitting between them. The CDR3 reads CAWSVRGDGYTF. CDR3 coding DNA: TGTGCCTGGAGTGTACGAGGGGATGGCTACACCTTC.

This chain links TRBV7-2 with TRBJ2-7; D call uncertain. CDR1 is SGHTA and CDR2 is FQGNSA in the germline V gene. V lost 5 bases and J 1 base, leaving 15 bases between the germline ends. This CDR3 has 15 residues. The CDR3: CASSISFSLSYEQYF. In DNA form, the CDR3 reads TGTGCCAGCAGCATCAGCTTTTCACTTTCCTACGAGCAGTACTTC.

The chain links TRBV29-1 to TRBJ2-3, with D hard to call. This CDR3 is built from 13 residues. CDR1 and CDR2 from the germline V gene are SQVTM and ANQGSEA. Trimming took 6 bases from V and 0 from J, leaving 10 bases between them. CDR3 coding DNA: TGCAGCGTAGACCAATCTAGCACAGATACGCAGTATTTT. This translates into CSVDQSSTDTQYF.

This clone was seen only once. The CDR3 reads CASSAAGGTDTQYF. The DNA for the CDR3 is TGTGCCAGCAGCGCCGCGGGGGGAACAGATACGCAGTATTTT. This chain uses TRBV9 with TRBJ2-3; 8 bases align to TRBD2. The ends lost 3 bases at V and 3 bases at J; junction bases unmatched: 3. This CDR3 comprises 14 residues. CDR1 is SGDLS and CDR2 is YYNGEE in the germline V gene.

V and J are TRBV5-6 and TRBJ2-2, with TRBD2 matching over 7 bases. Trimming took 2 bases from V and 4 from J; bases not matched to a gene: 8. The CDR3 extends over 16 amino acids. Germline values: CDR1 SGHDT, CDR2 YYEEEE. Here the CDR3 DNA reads TGTGCCAGCAGCTTAGGAGGGACTAAGGGCACCGGGGAGCTGTTTTTT. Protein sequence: CASSLGGTKGTGELFF. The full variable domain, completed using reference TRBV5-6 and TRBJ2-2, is DAGVTQSPTHLIKTRGQQVTLRCSPKSGHDTVSWYQQALGQGPQFIFQYYEEEERQRGNFPDRFSGHQFPNYSSELNVNALLLGDSALYLCASSLGGTKGTGELFFGEGSRLTVL.

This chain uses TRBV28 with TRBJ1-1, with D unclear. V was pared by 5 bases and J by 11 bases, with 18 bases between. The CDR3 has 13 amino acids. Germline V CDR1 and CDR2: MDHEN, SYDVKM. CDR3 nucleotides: TGTGCCAGCAGTCCCCGAGTACTGGCCGGGGCTTTCTTT. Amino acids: CASSPRVLAGAFF.

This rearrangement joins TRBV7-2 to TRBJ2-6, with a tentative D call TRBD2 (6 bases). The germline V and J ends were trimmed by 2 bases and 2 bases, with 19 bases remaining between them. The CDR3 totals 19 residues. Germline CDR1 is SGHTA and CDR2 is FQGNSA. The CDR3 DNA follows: TGTGCCAGCAGCTTAAATCCAAACCGGAGGGGCACTGGGGCCAACGTCCTGACTTTC. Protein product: CASSLNPNRRGTGANVLTF.

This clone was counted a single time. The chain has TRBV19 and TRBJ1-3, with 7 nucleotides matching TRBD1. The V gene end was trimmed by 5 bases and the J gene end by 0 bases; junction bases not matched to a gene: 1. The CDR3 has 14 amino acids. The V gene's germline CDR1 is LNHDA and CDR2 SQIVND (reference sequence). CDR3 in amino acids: CASSHRGSGNTIYF. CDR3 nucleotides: TGTGCCAGTAGTCACAGGGGCTCTGGAAACACCATATATTTT.

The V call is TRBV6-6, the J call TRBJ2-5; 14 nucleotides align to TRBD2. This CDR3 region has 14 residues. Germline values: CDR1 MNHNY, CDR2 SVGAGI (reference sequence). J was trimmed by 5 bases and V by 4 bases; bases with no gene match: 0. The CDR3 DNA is TGTGCCAGCAGTTGGACTAGCGGGAGGGAGACCCAGTACTTC. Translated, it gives CASSWTSGRETQYF.

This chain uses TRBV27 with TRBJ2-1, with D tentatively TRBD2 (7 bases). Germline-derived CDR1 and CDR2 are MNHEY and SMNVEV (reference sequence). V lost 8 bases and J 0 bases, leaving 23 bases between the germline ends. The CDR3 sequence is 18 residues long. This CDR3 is CASANLKGGGSSYNEQFF. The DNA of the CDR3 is TGTGCCAGCGCAAACCTGAAGGGAGGGGGAAGCTCCTACAATGAGCAGTTCTTC.

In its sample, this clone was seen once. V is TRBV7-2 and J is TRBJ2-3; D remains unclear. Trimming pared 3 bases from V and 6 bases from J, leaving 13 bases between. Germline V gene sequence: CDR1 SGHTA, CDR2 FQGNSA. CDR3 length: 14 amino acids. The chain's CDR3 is CASSFQTTSDTQYF. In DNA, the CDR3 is TGTGCCAGCAGCTTCCAGACGACGTCGGATACGCAGTATTTT.

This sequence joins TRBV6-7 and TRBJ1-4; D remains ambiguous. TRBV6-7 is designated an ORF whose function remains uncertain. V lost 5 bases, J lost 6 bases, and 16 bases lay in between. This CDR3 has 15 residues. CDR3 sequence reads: CASSPPAGGDEKLFF. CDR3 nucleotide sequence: TGTGCCAGCAGTCCCCCGGCGGGAGGAGATGAAAAACTGTTTTTT.

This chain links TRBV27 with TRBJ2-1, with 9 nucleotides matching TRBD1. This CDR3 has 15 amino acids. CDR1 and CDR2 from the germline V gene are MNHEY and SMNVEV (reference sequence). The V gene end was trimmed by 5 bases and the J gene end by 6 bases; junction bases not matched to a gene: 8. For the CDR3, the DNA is TGTGCCAGCAGTCGTACCGGGACAGGGACCAATGAGCAGTTCTTC. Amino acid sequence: CASSRTGTGTNEQFF.

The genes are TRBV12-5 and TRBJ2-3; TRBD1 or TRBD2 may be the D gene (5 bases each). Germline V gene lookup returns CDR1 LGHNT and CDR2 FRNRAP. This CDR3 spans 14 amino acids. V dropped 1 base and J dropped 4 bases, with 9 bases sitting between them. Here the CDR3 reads CASGLEGRADTQYF. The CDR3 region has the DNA TGTGCTAGTGGTTTGGAGGGGCGGGCAGATACGCAGTATTTT.

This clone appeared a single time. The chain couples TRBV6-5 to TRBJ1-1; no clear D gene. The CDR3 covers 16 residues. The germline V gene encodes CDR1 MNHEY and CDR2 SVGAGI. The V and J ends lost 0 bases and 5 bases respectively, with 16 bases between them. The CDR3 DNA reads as TGTGCCAGCAGTTACTCGGGGTATTTGGGTCGGACTGAAGCTTTCTTT. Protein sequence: CASSYSGYLGRTEAFF.

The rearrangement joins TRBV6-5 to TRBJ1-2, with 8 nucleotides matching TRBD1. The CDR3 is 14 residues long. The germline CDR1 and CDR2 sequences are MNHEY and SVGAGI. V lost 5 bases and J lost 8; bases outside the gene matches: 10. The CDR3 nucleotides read TGTGCCAGCAGTAACCCGACAGGGGCCCGCGGCTACACCTTC. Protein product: CASSNPTGARGYTF.

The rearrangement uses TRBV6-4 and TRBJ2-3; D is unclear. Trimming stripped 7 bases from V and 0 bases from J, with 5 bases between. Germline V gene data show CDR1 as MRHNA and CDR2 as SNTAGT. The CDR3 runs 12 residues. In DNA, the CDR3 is TGTGCCAGCACCACGAGCACAGATACGCAGTATTTT. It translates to CASTTSTDTQYF.

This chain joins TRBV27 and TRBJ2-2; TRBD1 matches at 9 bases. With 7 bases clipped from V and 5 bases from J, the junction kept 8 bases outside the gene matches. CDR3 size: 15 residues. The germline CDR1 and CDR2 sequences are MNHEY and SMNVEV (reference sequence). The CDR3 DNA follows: TGTGCCAGCACCACTGGACAGGGGAGGACCGGGGAGCTGTTTTTT. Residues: CASTTGQGRTGELFF.

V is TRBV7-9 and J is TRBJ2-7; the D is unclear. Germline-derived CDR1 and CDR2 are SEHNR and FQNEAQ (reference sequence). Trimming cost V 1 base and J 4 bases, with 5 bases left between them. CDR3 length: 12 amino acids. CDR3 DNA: TGTGCCAGCAGCTTAGTAGGGTACGAGCAGTACTTC. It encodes CASSLVGYEQYF.

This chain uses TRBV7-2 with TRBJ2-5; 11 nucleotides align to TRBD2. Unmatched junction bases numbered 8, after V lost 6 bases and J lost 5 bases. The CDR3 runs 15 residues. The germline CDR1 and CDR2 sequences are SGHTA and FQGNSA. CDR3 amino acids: CASRGTSGTGETQYF. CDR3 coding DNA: TGTGCCAGCAGGGGGACTAGCGGTACTGGGGAGACCCAGTACTTC.

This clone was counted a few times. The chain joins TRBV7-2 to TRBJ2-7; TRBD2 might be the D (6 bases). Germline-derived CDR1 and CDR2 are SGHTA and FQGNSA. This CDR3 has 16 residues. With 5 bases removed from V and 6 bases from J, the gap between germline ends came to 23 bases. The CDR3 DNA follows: TGTGCCAGCAGCACCCGACGGGAGAAGAGGGAAAGCGAGCAGTACTTC. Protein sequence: CASSTRREKRESEQYF.

The CDR3 DNA reads as TGCGCCAGCAGCCCGATGGGGGCCTCGGCTCCCTACGAGCAGTACTTC. Amino acid sequence: CASSPMGASAPYEQYF. This chain links TRBV5-1 with TRBJ2-5; D possibly corresponds to TRBD1 (6 bases). The DNA end lines up better with TRBJ2-7; the J call may be wrong. Germline lookup yields CDR1 SGHRS and CDR2 YFSETQ. This CDR3 comprises 16 residues.

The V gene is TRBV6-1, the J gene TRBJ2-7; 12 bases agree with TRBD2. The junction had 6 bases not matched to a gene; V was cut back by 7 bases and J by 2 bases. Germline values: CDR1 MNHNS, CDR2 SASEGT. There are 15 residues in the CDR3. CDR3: CASKEGLAGTYEQYF. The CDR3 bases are TGTGCCAGCAAGGAAGGACTAGCGGGAACCTACGAGCAGTACTTC.

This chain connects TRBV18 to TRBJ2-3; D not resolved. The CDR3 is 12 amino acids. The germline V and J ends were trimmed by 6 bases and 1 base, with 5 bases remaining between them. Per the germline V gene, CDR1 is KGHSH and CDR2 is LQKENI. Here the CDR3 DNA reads TGTGCCAGCTCCTCTCGCACAGATACGCAGTATTTT. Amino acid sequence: CASSSRTDTQYF.